These 17 T cell receptor beta chains share one sample of origin, sequenced in a study of cytomegalovirus exposure and HLA in healthy donors (dated by TCRdb to the late 2010s). To prepare the library, the immunoSEQ multiplex PCR assay was applied. The multiplex PCR relied on a mix of 60 forward primers for TCR Vbeta segments and 13 reverse primers for TCR Jbeta segments. Sourced from immuneACCESS, this table was stored by TCRdb with only in-frame sequences that have V and J called. A share of the clones is absent; for the studies checked, an unresolved V gene accounts for under half, and the remainder has no known explanation. The table for this sample lists roughly 200,000 clones; 80% to 85% of them were counted only once. The biggest ten clones account for about 3% of the sample. The sample taken for sequencing was PBMCs. These receptors were collected from a woman in her thirties or forties in good health and CMV-seronegative.

The chain has TRBV5-1 and TRBJ1-2; the match to TRBD1 covers 12 bases. This CDR3 has 14 amino acids. Losses at the gene ends were 6 bases for V and 6 bases for J; bases not matched to a gene: 6. Germline-derived CDR1 and CDR2 are SGHRS and YFSETQ. In DNA, the CDR3 is TGCGCCAGCAACGCCGGGACAGGGGGCGATGGCTACACCTTC. Amino acids: CASNAGTGGDGYTF.

In nucleotides, the CDR3 is TGTGCCAGCAGTTTATCCTCAGTGAGGACTGAAGCTTTCTTT. This translates into CASSLSSVRTEAFF. J is TRBJ1-1 and V is TRBV27; no clear D. Trimming left V 0 bases short and J 5 bases short, with 10 bases between. The CDR3 spans 14 residues. Germline V lookup: CDR1 MNHEY, CDR2 SMNVEV (reference sequence).

This clone was seen once. The chain links TRBV7-2 to TRBJ2-7; perhaps TRBD2 as D (5 bases). CDR3 length equals 16 residues. Germline V gene lookup returns CDR1 SGHTA and CDR2 FQGNSA. The germline V and J ends were trimmed by 3 bases and 1 base, with 16 bases remaining between them. The CDR3 DNA reads as TGTGCCAGCAGCTTGGACTCCGGACTCGTTTCCTACGAGCAGTACTTC. It is translated as CASSLDSGLVSYEQYF.

The chain carries TRBV5-1 and TRBJ2-5; 7 positions agree with TRBD2. The ends lost 4 bases at V and 3 bases at J; junction bases unmatched: 6. Looked up from germline, CDR1 is SGHRS and CDR2 is YFSETQ. CDR3 size: 14 residues. The CDR3 DNA is TGCGCCAGCAGCATAGGACTAGGGGAAGAGACCCAGTACTTC. This translates into CASSIGLGEETQYF.

This chain connects TRBV7-9 to TRBJ1-2; 8 bases match TRBD1. The CDR3 runs 15 residues. V gave up 1 base and J gave up 8 bases; unmatched junction bases: 9. Per the germline V gene, CDR1 is SEHNR and CDR2 is FQNEAQ (reference sequence). The CDR3 region is CASSLVTGGLEGYTF. CDR3 nucleotide sequence: TGTGCCAGCAGCTTAGTAACAGGGGGTCTAGAGGGCTACACCTTC.

This chain joins TRBV29-1 and TRBJ2-1, with D possibly matching TRBD2 (5 bases). The CDR3 spans 14 residues. Germline V gene sequence: CDR1 SQVTM, CDR2 ANQGSEA. V was clipped by 8 bases and J by 7 bases, with 21 bases between them. The DNA for the CDR3 is TGCAGCTTTTCTACCCTTGGGGAGTCGAATGAGCAGTTCTTC. Translation gives CSFSTLGESNEQFF.

This sequence joins TRBV6-5 and TRBJ2-7, with 8 bases lining up with TRBD2. Trimming at V came to 7 bases and at J to 5 bases, leaving 13 bases not matched to a gene. The CDR3 consists of 15 residues. Germline CDR1 and CDR2: MNHEY and SVGAGI. CDR3 protein: CASTYGASGPHEQYF. CDR3 sequence (DNA): TGTGCCAGCACCTACGGGGCTAGCGGGCCGCACGAGCAGTACTTC.

This clone was seen a handful of times. This chain joins TRBV28 and TRBJ2-1; 8 positions agree with TRBD2. Per the germline V gene, CDR1 is MDHEN and CDR2 is SYDVKM. V was pared by 6 bases and J by 4 bases, with 11 bases of the junction left unmatched. This CDR3 has 16 residues. For the CDR3, the DNA is TGTGCCAGCAGCCCTCCGGGTAGCGGGACATACAATGAGCAGTTCTTC. It translates to CASSPPGSGTYNEQFF.

The chain is built from TRBV5-4 and TRBJ2-4; 7 bases align to TRBD2. Germline-derived CDR1 and CDR2 are SGHNT and YYREEE (reference sequence). Trimming cost V 5 bases and J 7 bases; bases outside gene matches: 12. This CDR3 region has 15 residues. The CDR3 DNA sequence: TGTGCCAGCAGGGGGGGGGTAGATCAGGATAACATTCAGTACTTC. Its protein product is CASRGGVDQDNIQYF. The full variable domain, its missing parts supplied by reference TRBV5-4 and TRBJ2-4, is ETGVTQSPTHLIKTRGQQVTLRCSSQSGHNTVSWYQQALGQGPQFIFQYYREEENGRGNFPPRFSGLQFPNYSSELNVNALELDDSALYLCASRGGVDQDNIQYFGAGTRLSVL.

The CDR3 DNA is TGCGCCAGCAGCTTGGGACAGAGGACTGAAGCTTTCTTT. This gives the protein CASSLGQRTEAFF. The chain carries TRBV5-1 and TRBJ1-1, with D possibly TRBD1 on 5 matching bases. Germline V gene data show CDR1 as SGHRS and CDR2 as YFSETQ. Trimming removed 0 bases at V and 5 bases at J, with 8 bases between. The CDR3 is 13 residues long.

This chain's CDR3 is CASEGGGAPNYGYTF. The CDR3 coding sequence is TGTGCCAGCGAAGGCGGCGGGGCTCCCAACTATGGCTACACCTTC. The chain recombines TRBV28 with TRBJ1-2; TRBD1 might be the D (5 bases). CDR1 MDHEN and CDR2 SYDVKM come from the germline V gene. V was trimmed by 8 bases and J by 2 bases, leaving 18 bases between them. The CDR3 length is 15 residues.

The chain is built from TRBV7-9 and TRBJ2-6, with D unresolved. V shed 3 bases and J shed 2 bases, with 8 bases lying between them. This CDR3 has 15 amino acids. Germline V CDR1 and CDR2: SEHNR, FQNEAQ (reference sequence). CDR3 nucleotide sequence: TGTGCCAGCAGCTTTGACTTAGCTGGGGCCAACGTCCTGACTTTC. Its translation: CASSFDLAGANVLTF.

This chain's CDR3 is CASSRLAGSNYEQYF. In DNA form, the CDR3 reads TGTGCCAGTAGCCGACTAGCGGGATCCAACTACGAGCAGTACTTC. This chain links TRBV19 with TRBJ2-7, with 11 positions matching TRBD2. Trimming at V came to 6 bases and at J to 3 bases, leaving 7 bases not matched to a gene. Germline lookup yields CDR1 LNHDA and CDR2 SQIVND (reference sequence). CDR3 size: 15 residues.

The gene calls are TRBV7-9 and TRBJ2-3, with 11 bases fitting TRBD2. Germline V lookup: CDR1 SEHNR, CDR2 FQNEAQ (reference sequence). The CDR3 runs 16 residues. The ends lost 1 base at V and 4 bases at J; junction bases unmatched: 4. The CDR3 reads CASSLGGGLAADTQYF. DNA for the CDR3: TGTGCCAGCAGCTTAGGTGGGGGACTAGCGGCAGATACGCAGTATTTT.

This chain links TRBV11-2 with TRBJ1-3; possible D gene TRBD1, 6 bases. From germline, CDR1 is SGHAT and CDR2 FQNNGV. The V end lost 3 bases, the J end lost 5 bases, and 23 bases lay between the germline ends. The CDR3 runs 18 residues. The CDR3 loop reads CASSFGLPPTGIRNTIYF. The CDR3 nucleotides read TGTGCCAGCAGCTTCGGCCTCCCCCCCACAGGGATTAGAAACACCATATATTTT. Drawing the rest from reference TRBV11-2 and TRBJ1-3, the complete variable domain is EAGVAQSPRYKIIEKRQSVAFWCNPISGHATLYWYQQILGQGPKLLIQFQNNGVVDDSQLPKDRFSAERLKGVDSTLKIQPAKLEDSAVYLCASSFGLPPTGIRNTIYFGEGSWLTVV.

V usage is TRBV10-2 and J usage is TRBJ2-7, with TRBD1 as a possible D gene (5 bases). The length of the CDR3 is 16 residues. V dropped 6 bases and J dropped 5 bases, with 23 bases sitting between them. CDR1 is WSHSY, CDR2 SAAADI, per germline. The CDR3 nucleotides are TGCGCCAGCAGCCCCAGCCACAGGCCGCCCTACGACGAGCAGTACTTC. Translation: CASSPSHRPPYDEQYF.

The rearrangement uses TRBV18 and TRBJ2-5; D might be TRBD1 (6 bases). The V gene's germline CDR1 is KGHSH and CDR2 LQKENI. With 2 bases removed from V and 5 bases from J, the gap between germline ends came to 12 bases. The CDR3 runs to 14 residues. In nucleotides, the CDR3 is TGTGCCAGCTCACCAGAGGGGGTCGTCGAGACCCAGTACTTC. Its protein product is CASSPEGVVETQYF.